Listed below are T cell receptor beta chains from one sample, sequenced in a study of blood T cell repertoires in COVID-19. Sequenced by immunoSEQ multiplex PCR; TCRdb stores in-frame clones only, minus some. The sample shows 200,000 to 250,000 clones, roughly four fifths of them seen only once. The sample was PBMCs or T cells enriched from blood (not recorded which). The source is a man between 60 and 75 years old who had recovered from COVID-19. Both conserved end residues are part of each CDR3. D genes are given only for firm matches. Clone size is stated in some rows and not others, as once, few, many or a class when expanded.

V gene	D gene	clone size	J gene	CDR3 protein	CDR3 DNA
TRBV6-2/TRBV6-3	NA	NA	TRBJ2-2	CASSYFPRTGTRSAGELFF	TGTGCCAGCAGTTACTTTCCGCGAACCGGGACAAGAAGCGCCGGGGAGCTGTTTTTT
TRBV6-1	NA	NA	TRBJ1-2	CASSEGDTHRRGYTF	TGTGCCAGCAGTGAGGGTGATACGCATCGGAGAGGCTACACCTTC
TRBV7-8	NA	NA	TRBJ2-5	CASSLAGGDETQYF	TGTGCCAGCAGCTTAGCGGGGGGTGATGAGACCCAGTACTTC
TRBV7-9	TRBD1	NA	TRBJ1-6	CASSLAGGDSPLHF	TGTGCCAGCAGCTTAGCAGGGGGCGATTCACCCCTCCACTTT
TRBV7-2	TRBD1	NA	TRBJ2-7	CASSLDWTGSGEQYF	TGTGCCAGCAGCTTAGATTGGACAGGGTCCGGCGAGCAGTACTTC
TRBV6-5	NA	once	TRBJ2-2	CASFNHQGGPGELFF	TGTGCCAGCTTTAACCACCAGGGGGGCCCCGGGGAGCTGTTTTTT
TRBV27	NA	NA	TRBJ1-5	CASSRTPSSNQPQHF	TGTGCCAGCAGTCGGACTCCTTCCAGCAATCAGCCCCAGCATTTT
TRBV2	TRBD1	few	TRBJ1-2	CASSDRKGAWGYTF	TGTGCCAGCAGTGATCGTAAGGGGGCTTGGGGCTACACCTTC
TRBV7-3	NA	NA	TRBJ1-1	CASSLTGGDITEAFF	TGTGCCAGCAGCTTAACGGGAGGGGATATCACTGAAGCTTTCTTT
TRBV7-8	NA	NA	TRBJ1-5	CASSLRSDRINQPQHF	TGTGCCAGCAGCTTAAGGTCAGACAGAATTAATCAGCCCCAGCATTTT
TRBV19	TRBD1	NA	TRBJ2-5	CASSTTGQGNKKTQYF	TGTGCCAGTAGTACCACGGGACAGGGAAACAAGAAGACCCAGTACTTC
TRBV2	TRBD2	NA	TRBJ2-1	CASTTSGGENEQFF	TGTGCCAGCACCACTAGCGGGGGGGAGAATGAGCAGTTCTTC
TRBV30	NA	NA	TRBJ1-6	CAWSVNFDNSPLHF	TGTGCCTGGAGTGTAAATTTCGATAATTCACCCCTCCACTTT
TRBV3-1/TRBV3-2	TRBD1	few	TRBJ1-4	CASSHSRTGSREKLFF	TGTGCCAGCAGCCATTCTAGGACAGGGTCCCGTGAAAAACTGTTTTTT
TRBV5-1	TRBD1	NA	TRBJ2-1	CASIPGQGPLNEQFF	TGCGCCAGCATCCCTGGACAGGGGCCACTCAATGAGCAGTTCTTC
TRBV18	TRBD1	NA	TRBJ1-2	CASSPPGGQGGLWYGYTF	TGTGCCAGCTCACCACCGGGAGGACAGGGAGGCTTATGGTATGGCTACACCTTC